This T cell receptor (beta chain) was retrieved from a study of Graves' ophthalmopathy and Graves' hyperthyroidism. Among the exclusions were patients with other autoimmune diseases, uncontrolled infections, pregnancy or lactation. This clonotype was seen many times. The CDR3 runs to 11 residues. V was trimmed by 5 bases and J by 3 bases, leaving 5 bases between them. The authors amplified TCR beta CDR3 regions from RNA transcripts. RT-PCR was first run with HTBI primers, then multiplex PCR in a second round. TCRdb reanalysed the multiplex PCR reads using MiXCR and keeps one entry per CDR3 protein. The table lists 200,000 to 250,000 distinct CDR3 sequences, under 25% of them singletons.

The sample taken for sequencing was peripheral blood. This receptor was identified in a woman in her 50s with Graves' ophthalmopathy. This chain connects TRBV12-3 or TRBV12-4 to TRBJ2-7; no clear D. The CDR3 spells CASSLHYEQYF. DNA of the CDR3: TGTGCCAGCAGTCTTCACTACGAGCAGTACTTC.